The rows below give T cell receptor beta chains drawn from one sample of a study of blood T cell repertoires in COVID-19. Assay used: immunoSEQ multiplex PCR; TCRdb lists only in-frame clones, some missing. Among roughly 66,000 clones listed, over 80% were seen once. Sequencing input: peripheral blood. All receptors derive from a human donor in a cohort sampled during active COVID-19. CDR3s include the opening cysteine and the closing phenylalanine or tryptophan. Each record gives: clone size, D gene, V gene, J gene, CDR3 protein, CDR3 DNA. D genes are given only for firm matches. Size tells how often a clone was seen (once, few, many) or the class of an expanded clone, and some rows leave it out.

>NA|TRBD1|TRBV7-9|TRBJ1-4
CASSIGQGDGEKLFF
TGTGCCAGCAGCATCGGACAGGGTGATGGCGAAAAACTGTTTTTT
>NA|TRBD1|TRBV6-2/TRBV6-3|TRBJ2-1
CASSNHPGQAIYNEQFF
TGTGCCAGCAGTAACCATCCGGGACAGGCTATATACAATGAGCAGTTCTTC
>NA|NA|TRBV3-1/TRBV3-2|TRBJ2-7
CASSQALWASSYEQYF
TGTGCCAGCAGCCAAGCGCTGTGGGCTAGCAGCTACGAGCAGTACTTC
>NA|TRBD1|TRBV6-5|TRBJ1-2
CASSYSKGAAHGYTF
TGTGCCAGCAGTTACTCGAAGGGGGCGGCGCACGGCTACACCTTC
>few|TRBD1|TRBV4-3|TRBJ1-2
CASSQYTRDSTNYGYTF
TGCGCCAGCAGCCAATACACCCGGGACAGCACTAACTATGGCTACACCTTC
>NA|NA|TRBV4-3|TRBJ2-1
CASSRGRGDEQFF
TGCGCCAGCAGCCGTGGCAGGGGTGATGAGCAGTTCTTC
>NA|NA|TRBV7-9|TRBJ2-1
CASSLYGGVDNEQFF
TGTGCCAGCAGCTTATACGGGGGTGTGGACAATGAGCAGTTCTTC
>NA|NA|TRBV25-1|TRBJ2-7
CASSGQATSSYEQYF
TGTGCCAGCAGTGGTCAGGCTACGAGCTCCTACGAGCAGTACTTC
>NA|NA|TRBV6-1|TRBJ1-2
CASSENPVYGYTF
TGTGCCAGCAGTGAAAATCCAGTCTATGGCTACACCTTC
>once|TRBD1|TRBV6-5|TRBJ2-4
CASNPTGQGNIQYF
TGTGCCAGCAACCCCACGGGACAGGGAAACATTCAGTACTTC
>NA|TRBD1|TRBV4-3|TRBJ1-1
CASSHRQGRAEAFF
TGCGCCAGCAGCCACCGACAGGGCAGAGCTGAAGCTTTCTTT
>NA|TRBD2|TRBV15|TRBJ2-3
CATSSLAGGDTDTQYF
TGTGCCACCAGCAGTTTAGCGGGAGGCGACACAGATACGCAGTATTTT
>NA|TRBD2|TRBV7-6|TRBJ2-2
CASSSGLPNTGELFF
TGTGCCAGCAGCTCGGGACTACCGAACACCGGGGAGCTGTTTTTT
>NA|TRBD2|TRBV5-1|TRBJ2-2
CASSLVRGRTSTGELFF
TGCGCCAGCAGCTTGGTTAGGGGAAGGACTAGCACCGGGGAGCTGTTTTTT
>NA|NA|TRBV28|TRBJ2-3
CASTRNSVGTQYF
TGTGCCAGCACCCGTAATTCCGTCGGTACGCAGTATTTT
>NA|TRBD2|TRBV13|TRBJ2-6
CASSLAGSSGGSGANVLTF
TGTGCCAGCAGCTTAGCGGGGTCCTCGGGGGGCTCTGGGGCCAACGTCCTGACTTTC
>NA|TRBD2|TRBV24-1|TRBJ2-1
CATSDSLAGGSTYNEQFF
TGTGCCACCAGTGATTCACTAGCGGGAGGGTCAACCTACAATGAGCAGTTCTTC
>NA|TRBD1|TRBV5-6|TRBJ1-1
CASSIGQGAITEAFF
TGTGCCAGCAGCATAGGACAGGGGGCGATCACTGAAGCTTTCTTT